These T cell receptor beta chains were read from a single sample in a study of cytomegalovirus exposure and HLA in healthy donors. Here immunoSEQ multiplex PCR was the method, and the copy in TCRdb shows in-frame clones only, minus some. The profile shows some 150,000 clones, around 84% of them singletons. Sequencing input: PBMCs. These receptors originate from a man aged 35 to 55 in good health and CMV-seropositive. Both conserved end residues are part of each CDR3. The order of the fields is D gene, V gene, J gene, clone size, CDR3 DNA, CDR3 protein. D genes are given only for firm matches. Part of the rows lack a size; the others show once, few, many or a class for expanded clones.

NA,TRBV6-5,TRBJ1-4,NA,TGTGTCAGCAGTTACGGGACACCAACTAATGAAAAACTGTTTTTT,CVSSYGTPTNEKLFF
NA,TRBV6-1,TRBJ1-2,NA,TGTGCCAAATTGGGGGGAGGGCCTAACTATGGCTACACCTTC,CAKLGGGPNYGYTF
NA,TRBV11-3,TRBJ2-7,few,TGTGCCAGCAGCTTAGCGAGCCGGGGCTACGAGCAGTACTTC,CASSLASRGYEQYF
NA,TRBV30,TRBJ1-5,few,TGTGCCTGGAGCGAAGACAGGCACAGCAATCAGCCCCAGCATTTT,CAWSEDRHSNQPQHF
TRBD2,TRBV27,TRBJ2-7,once,TGTGCCAGCAAAGTGGCTAGCGGGAGGTCCGAGCAGTACTTC,CASKVASGRSEQYF
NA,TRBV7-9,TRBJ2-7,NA,TGTTCCAGCAGCTTTGACAGCTCCTACGAGCAGTACTTC,CSSSFDSSYEQYF
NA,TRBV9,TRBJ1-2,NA,TGTGCCAGCAGCGTAAACGGCCAGGATGGCTACACCTTC,CASSVNGQDGYTF
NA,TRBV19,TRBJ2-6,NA,TGTGCCAGTAGGACACGGGACTCTGGGGCCAACGTCCTGACTTTC,CASRTRDSGANVLTF
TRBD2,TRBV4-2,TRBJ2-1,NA,TGTGCCAGCAGCCCCTCCGGGAGGATAAGTGAGCAGTTCTTC,CASSPSGRISEQFF
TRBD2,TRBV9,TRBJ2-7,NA,TGTGCCAGCAGCGGCATAGCGGGAGGATACGAGCAGTACTTC,CASSGIAGGYEQYF
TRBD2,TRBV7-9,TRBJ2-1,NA,TGTGCCAGCACCCCAGGTCTCGCGGGAGAGAATGAGCAGTTCTTC,CASTPGLAGENEQFF
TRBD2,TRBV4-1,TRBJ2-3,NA,TGCGCCAGCAGCCAAGGGCCGGGAGGGACAGATACGCAGTATTTT,CASSQGPGGTDTQYF
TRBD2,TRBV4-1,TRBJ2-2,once,TGCGCCAGCAGCCAAGGGGGACTAGCGGGAGTGGGCACCGGGGAGCTGTTTTTT,CASSQGGLAGVGTGELFF
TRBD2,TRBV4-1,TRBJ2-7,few,TGCGCCAGCAGCCTACAGCCCGGAGGACTAGCGGTCTCCTACGAGCAGTACTTC,CASSLQPGGLAVSYEQYF
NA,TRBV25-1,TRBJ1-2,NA,TGTGCCAGCAGTCCGACAGCCGGGGGGACGCGTGGCTACACCTTC,CASSPTAGGTRGYTF
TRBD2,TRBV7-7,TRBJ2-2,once,TGTGCCAGCAGCCCAACTAGCGGGAGTAGGCCCGGGGAGCTGTTTTTT,CASSPTSGSRPGELFF
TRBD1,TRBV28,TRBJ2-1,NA,TGTGCCAGCAGAGGACAGGGCACTTACAATGAGCAGTTCTTC,CASRGQGTYNEQFF
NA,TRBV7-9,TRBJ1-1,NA,TGTGCCAGCCAAGCCGGGTTGAACACTGAAGCTTTCTTT,CASQAGLNTEAFF
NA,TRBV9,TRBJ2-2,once,TGTGCCAGCAGCGTAGAGGGGTACACCGGGGAGCTGTTTTTT,CASSVEGYTGELFF